The present entry profiles one TCR beta chain with its context. The sample originates from a study of control samples from healthy donors and cancer patients. Here immunoSEQ multiplex PCR was the method, and the copy in TCRdb shows in-frame clones only, minus some. The sample consists of 70,000 to 95,000 clones, 90% to 95% of them appearing once. Sequences were obtained from blood. The receptor's source is a woman in her twenties or thirties in good health.

The CDR3 sequence: CSVGVVSSKKLFF. CDR3 bases: TGCAGCGTTGGAGTGGTCTCCAGTAAAAAACTGTTTTTT. The chain recombines TRBV29-1 with TRBJ1-4; D remains ambiguous. V was cut by 4 bases and J by 9 bases, with 15 bases left in between. Germline assignment: CDR1 SQVTM and CDR2 ANQGSEA. The CDR3 length is 13 residues.